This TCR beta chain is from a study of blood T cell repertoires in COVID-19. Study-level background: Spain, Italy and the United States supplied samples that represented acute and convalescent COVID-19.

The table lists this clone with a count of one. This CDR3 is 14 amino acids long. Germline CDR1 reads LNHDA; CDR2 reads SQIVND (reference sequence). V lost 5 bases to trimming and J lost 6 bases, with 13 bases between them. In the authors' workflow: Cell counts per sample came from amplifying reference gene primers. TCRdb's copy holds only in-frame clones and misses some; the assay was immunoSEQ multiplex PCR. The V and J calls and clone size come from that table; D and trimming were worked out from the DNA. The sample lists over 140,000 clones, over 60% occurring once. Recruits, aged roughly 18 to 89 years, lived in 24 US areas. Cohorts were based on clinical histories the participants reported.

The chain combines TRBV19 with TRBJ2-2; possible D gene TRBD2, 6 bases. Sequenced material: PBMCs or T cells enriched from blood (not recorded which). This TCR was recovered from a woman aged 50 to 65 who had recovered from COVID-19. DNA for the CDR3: TGTGCCAGTAGTGGGACTTCGAAGGCCGGGGAGCTGTTTTTT. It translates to CASSGTSKAGELFF.